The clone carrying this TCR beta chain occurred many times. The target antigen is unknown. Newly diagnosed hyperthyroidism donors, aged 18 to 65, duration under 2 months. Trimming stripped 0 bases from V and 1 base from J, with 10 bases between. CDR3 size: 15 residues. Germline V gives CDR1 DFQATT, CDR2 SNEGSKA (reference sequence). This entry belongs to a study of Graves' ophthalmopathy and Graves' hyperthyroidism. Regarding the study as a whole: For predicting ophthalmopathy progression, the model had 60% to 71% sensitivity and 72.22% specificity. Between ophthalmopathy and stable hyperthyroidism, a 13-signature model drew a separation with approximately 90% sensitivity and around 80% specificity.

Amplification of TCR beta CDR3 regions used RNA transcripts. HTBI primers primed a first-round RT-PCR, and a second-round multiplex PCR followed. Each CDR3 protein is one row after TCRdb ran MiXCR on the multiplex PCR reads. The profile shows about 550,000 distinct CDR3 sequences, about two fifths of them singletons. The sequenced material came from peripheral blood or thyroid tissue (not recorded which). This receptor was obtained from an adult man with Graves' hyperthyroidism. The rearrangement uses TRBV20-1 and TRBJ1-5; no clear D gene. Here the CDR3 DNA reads TGCAGTGCTAGAGATTATTTTGAGAGCAATCAGCCCCAGCATTTT. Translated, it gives CSARDYFESNQPQHF.